The next 21 T cell receptor beta chains were all read from a single sample in a study of blood T cell repertoires in COVID-19. The repertoire was sequenced with immunoSEQ multiplex PCR; TCRdb's copy has only in-frame clones and lacks some. There are about 240,000 clones in the sample; about four fifths occur only once, and roughly 2% lies in the top ten. Sequenced sample: peripheral blood. These receptors all stem from a man aged 25-40 years who had recovered from COVID-19.

The chain combines TRBV5-4 with TRBJ2-5, with TRBD2 as a possible D gene (6 bases). From germline, CDR1 is SGHNT and CDR2 YYREEE (reference sequence). The CDR3 has 14 residues. Trimming stripped 4 bases from V and 2 bases from J, with 12 bases between. This CDR3 reads CASSGGVGQETQYF. The CDR3 nucleotides read TGTGCCAGCAGCGGAGGGGTCGGACAAGAGACCCAGTACTTC.

The rearrangement joins TRBV24-1 to TRBJ2-2; no firm D call. The CDR3 is 13 amino acids. The germline CDR1 and CDR2 sequences are KGHDR and SFDVKD. The V end was cut by 1 base, the J end by 7 bases, with 6 bases between. The CDR3 nucleotides read TGTGCCACCAGTGATTTCCAGGACGGGGAGCTGTTTTTT. Protein sequence: CATSDFQDGELFF.

The V gene is TRBV4-2, the J gene TRBJ1-2; D remains unclear. Trimming stripped 4 bases from V and 1 base from J, with 13 bases between. Per the germline V gene, CDR1 is LGHNA and CDR2 is YNFKEQ. The CDR3 has 15 amino acids. DNA for the CDR3: TGTGCCAGCAGCCTCCCAAGCCGGGATAACTATGGCTACACCTTC. This translates into CASSLPSRDNYGYTF.

This chain joins TRBV7-7 and TRBJ2-1; TRBD1 matches 10 bases. V trimming: 5 bases; J trimming: 9 bases; junction bases outside the gene matches: 7. The CDR3 is made up of 14 amino acids. Germline CDR1 and CDR2: SSHAT and FNYEAQ (reference sequence). Written as DNA, the CDR3 is TGTGCCAGCAGCCGGGACAGGGGAGGCAGTGAGCAGTTCTTC. Translating gives CASSRDRGGSEQFF. Full variable domain (missing parts from reference TRBV7-7 and TRBJ2-1): GAGVSQSPRYKVTKRGQDVTLRCDPISSHATLYWYQQALGQGPEFLTYFNYEAQPDKSGLPSDRFSAERPEGSISTLTIQRTEQRDSAMYRCASSRDRGGSEQFFGPGTRLTVL.

This clone was observed once. The V gene is TRBV7-9, the J gene TRBJ1-3; no firm D call. V lost 5 bases, J lost 0 bases, and 8 bases lay in between. CDR3 length: 14 residues. Germline lookup yields CDR1 SEHNR and CDR2 FQNEAQ (reference sequence). CDR3 DNA sequence: TGTGCCAGCAGCACCGACTACTCTGGAAACACCATATATTTT. It encodes CASSTDYSGNTIYF.

The chain is built from TRBV18 and TRBJ1-5; D remains ambiguous. The CDR3 contains 14 residues. V lost 1 base to trimming and J lost 6 bases, with 10 bases between them. Germline V gene sequence: CDR1 KGHSH, CDR2 LQKENI. CDR3 loop: CASSPQEGSQPQHF. CDR3 nucleotides: TGTGCCAGCTCACCACAGGAGGGTTCTCAGCCCCAGCATTTT.

V is TRBV7-3 and J is TRBJ2-3, with D uncertain. The V gene's germline CDR1 is SGHTA and CDR2 FQGTGA. V dropped 5 bases and J dropped 5 bases, with 17 bases sitting between them. The CDR3 is 15 residues long. The CDR3: CASSRSGSSGDTQYF. The DNA of the CDR3 is TGTGCCAGCAGCCGGTCGGGTAGCTCGGGAGATACGCAGTATTTT.

V and J are TRBV6-6 and TRBJ1-1; D is possibly TRBD1 (6 bases). Germline CDR1 reads MNHNY; CDR2 reads SVGAGI (reference sequence). With 5 bases removed from V and 0 bases from J, the gap between germline ends came to 13 bases. The CDR3 has 15 amino acids. This chain's CDR3 is CASSIGGTMNTEAFF. The CDR3 nucleotides read TGTGCCAGCAGTATCGGGGGGACAATGAACACTGAAGCTTTCTTT.

This clone showed up just once. This chain links TRBV19 with TRBJ2-2; D is ambiguous. V lost 7 bases and J 5 bases, leaving 14 bases between the germline ends. Germline V gives CDR1 LNHDA, CDR2 SQIVND (reference sequence). CDR3 length equals 14 residues. The CDR3 DNA reads as TGTGCCAGTACACTGATCGAAAGAACCGGGGAGCTGTTTTTT. Protein: CASTLIERTGELFF. The entire variable domain, with the rest obtained from reference TRBV19 and TRBJ2-2, is as follows: DGGITQSPKYLFRKEGQNVTLSCEQNLNHDAMYWYRQDPGQGLRLIYYSQIVNDFQKGDIAEGYSVSREKKESFPLTVTSAQKNPTAFYLCASTLIERTGELFFGEGSRLTVL.

This chain joins TRBV7-3 and TRBJ2-3; possibly TRBD2 for D (5 bases). CDR1 SGHTA and CDR2 FQGTGA come from the germline V gene. The length of the CDR3 is 15 residues. Trimming cost V 5 bases and J 1 base, with 13 bases left between them. CDR3 amino acids: CASSESGGRTDTQYF. CDR3 in DNA: TGTGCCAGCAGCGAATCCGGAGGCCGCACAGATACGCAGTATTTT.

The chain couples TRBV7-9 to TRBJ2-3; 8 bases are a match to TRBD2. The CDR3 contains 15 residues. CDR1 SEHNR and CDR2 FQNEAQ come from the germline V gene (reference sequence). V lost 5 bases, J lost 4 bases, and 8 bases stayed unmatched. The DNA for the CDR3 is TGTGCCAGCAGCCCACAGCGGGGGTCCGCAGATACGCAGTATTTT. This gives the protein CASSPQRGSADTQYF.

This clone was observed once. The rearrangement uses TRBV19 and TRBJ1-1, with D perhaps TRBD1 (6 bases). Trimming removed 5 bases from V and 0 bases from J, with 16 bases in between. Germline loops: CDR1 LNHDA, CDR2 SQIVND (reference sequence). This CDR3 has 16 residues. The CDR3 reads CASSFSRGGVNTEAFF. As DNA, the CDR3 is TGTGCCAGTAGTTTTTCTCGAGGGGGGGTGAACACTGAAGCTTTCTTT.

This clone has just a few counts. This chain connects TRBV7-9 to TRBJ1-1; D ambiguous. V gave up 5 bases and J gave up 2 bases, with 18 bases separating them. Germline CDR1 reads SEHNR; CDR2 reads FQNEAQ (reference sequence). CDR3 length equals 16 residues. The CDR3 loop reads CASSPDRILLNTEAFF. The CDR3 region has the DNA TGTGCCAGCAGCCCCGACCGGATCCTACTAAACACTGAAGCTTTCTTT. Filled out from reference TRBV7-9 and TRBJ1-1, the complete variable domain reads DTGVSQNPRHKITKRGQNVTFRCDPISEHNRLYWYRQTLGQGPEFLTYFQNEAQLEKSRLLSDRFSAERPKGSFSTLEIQRTEQGDSAMYLCASSPDRILLNTEAFFGQGTRLTVV.

The chain couples TRBV18 to TRBJ1-2; D perhaps matches TRBD1 (6 bases). From germline, CDR1 is KGHSH and CDR2 LQKENI. CDR3 length: 13 residues. V lost 0 bases, J lost 4 bases, and 6 bases lay in between. The CDR3, as DNA: TGTGCCAGCTCACCACCGGGGGCCTATGGCTACACCTTC. Translating gives CASSPPGAYGYTF.

The chain combines TRBV7-8 with TRBJ2-5, with D possibly being TRBD2 (6 bases). Germline values: CDR1 SGHVS, CDR2 FQNEAQ. The CDR3 is 15 amino acids. V lost 5 bases and J lost 5, with 18 bases in between. CDR3 amino acids: CASSRGGASSETQYF. CDR3 bases: TGTGCCAGCAGCCGAGGCGGGGCTAGCTCCGAGACCCAGTACTTC.

The V call is TRBV27, the J call TRBJ2-1; 8 nucleotides agree with TRBD2. Germline CDR1 is MNHEY and CDR2 is SMNVEV (reference sequence). The trim removed 2 bases at V and 7 bases at J, leaving 4 bases unmatched. This CDR3 comprises 14 residues. DNA of the CDR3: TGTGCCAGCAGTTTAGCGGGGGGACCTAATGAGCAGTTCTTC. Amino acid sequence: CASSLAGGPNEQFF.

The chain has TRBV15 and TRBJ2-5; no clear D. This CDR3 spans 12 amino acids. The germline gives CDR1 LNHNV, CDR2 YYDKDF (reference sequence). V dropped 5 bases and J dropped 4 bases, with 8 bases sitting between them. Here the CDR3 reads CATSPESETQYF. Here the CDR3 DNA reads TGTGCCACCAGCCCTGAGTCAGAGACCCAGTACTTC.

The chain employs TRBV7-3 and TRBJ2-2; no clear D gene. Germline V CDR1 and CDR2: SGHTA, FQGTGA. The CDR3 has 12 residues. V shed 6 bases and J shed 2 bases, with 4 bases lying between them. This CDR3 is CASRSNTGELFF. The CDR3 DNA reads TGTGCCAGCAGGTCAAACACCGGGGAGCTGTTTTTT.

This chain uses TRBV4-2 with TRBJ2-3, with D perhaps TRBD1 (6 bases). The V and J ends lost 8 bases and 0 bases respectively, with 12 bases between them. Germline V gene lookup returns CDR1 LGHNA and CDR2 YNFKEQ. The CDR3 has 14 residues. The CDR3 DNA reads TGTGCCAGCGGGGGCGGAGCCAGCACAGATACGCAGTATTTT. Protein sequence: CASGGGASTDTQYF.

The rearrangement joins TRBV6-5 to TRBJ2-7, with D possibly matching TRBD2 (6 bases). In germline, CDR1 is MNHEY, CDR2 SVGAGI. With 5 bases removed from V and 0 bases from J, the gap between germline ends came to 14 bases. The CDR3 is 15 residues long. The CDR3 loop is CASSPGRGSSYEQYV. As DNA, the CDR3 is TGTGCCAGCAGTCCCGGACGGGGGAGCTCCTACGAGCAGTACGTC.

This clone was found once. This chain joins TRBV18 and TRBJ1-1; maybe TRBD1 (5 bases). There are 13 residues in the CDR3. Germline V gene sequence: CDR1 KGHSH, CDR2 LQKENI. The V and J ends lost 6 bases and 2 bases respectively, with 10 bases between them. The CDR3 region is CASSTDRNTEAFF. CDR3 DNA sequence: TGTGCCAGCTCTACCGACAGAAACACTGAAGCTTTCTTT.